This TCR beta chain was retrieved from a study of blood T cell repertoires in COVID-19. As for the study in general: Whether acute or convalescent, the COVID-19 samples came from the United States, Italy and Spain. Sample material is recorded as cDNA or gDNA derived from T cells, B-cell-depleted T cells, or PBMCs.

V lost 5 bases and J lost 3, with 14 bases in between. This CDR3 has 15 amino acids. Germline V gene lookup returns CDR1 SGHDT and CDR2 YYEEEE. In the authors' workflow: It was from reference gene primer amplification that nucleated cell counts were estimated. Profiling relied on immunoSEQ multiplex PCR, and the TCRdb table lists in-frame clones only, not all of them. The V and J calls and clone size are taken from that table; D and trimming were inferred from the DNA. The table includes about 120,000 clones, over 75% detected once. The sample taken for sequencing was peripheral blood. This clonotype was sampled from a man aged 60 to 75 with acute or convalescent COVID-19. The chain employs TRBV5-6 and TRBJ2-2; D is perhaps TRBD1 (6 bases). DNA of the CDR3: TGTGCCAGCAGTTACCAGGGGATGTACACCGGGGAGCTGTTTTTT. This translates into CASSYQGMYTGELFF.